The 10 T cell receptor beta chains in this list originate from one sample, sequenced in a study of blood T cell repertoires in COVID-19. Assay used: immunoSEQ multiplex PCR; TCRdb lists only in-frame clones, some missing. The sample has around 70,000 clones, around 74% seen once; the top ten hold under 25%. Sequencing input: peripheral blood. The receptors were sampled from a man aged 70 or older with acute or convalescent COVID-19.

The CDR3 is CASSTRTSGSYEQYF. The CDR3 DNA sequence: TGTGCCAGCAGCACTAGGACTAGCGGTTCCTACGAGCAGTACTTC. The chain combines TRBV5-8 with TRBJ2-7, with TRBD2 matching over 10 bases. Germline trimming cut 4 bases from V and 1 base from J; bases unmatched to any gene: 5. This CDR3 spans 15 amino acids. Germline CDR1 reads SGHTS; CDR2 reads YDEGEE.

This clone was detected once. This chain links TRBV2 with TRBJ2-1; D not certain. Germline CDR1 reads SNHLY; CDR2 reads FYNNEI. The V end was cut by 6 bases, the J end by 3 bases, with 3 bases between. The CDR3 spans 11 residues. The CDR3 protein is CASSGYNEQFF. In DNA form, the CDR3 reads TGTGCCAGCAGCGGCTACAATGAGCAGTTCTTC.

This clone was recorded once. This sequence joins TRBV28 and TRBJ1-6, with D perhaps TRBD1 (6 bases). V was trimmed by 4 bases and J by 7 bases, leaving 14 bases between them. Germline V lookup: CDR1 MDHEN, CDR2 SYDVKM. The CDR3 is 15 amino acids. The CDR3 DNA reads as TGTGCCAGCAGTTCACCGGGACACCAGAATTCACCCCTCCACTTT. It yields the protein CASSSPGHQNSPLHF.

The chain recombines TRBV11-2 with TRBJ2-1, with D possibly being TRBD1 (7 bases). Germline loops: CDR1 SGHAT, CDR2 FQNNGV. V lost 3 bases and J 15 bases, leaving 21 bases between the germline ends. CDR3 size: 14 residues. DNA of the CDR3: TGTGCCAGCAGCTTTTCGACAGGGTCCCGGGGGCTGTTCTTC. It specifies CASSFSTGSRGLFF.

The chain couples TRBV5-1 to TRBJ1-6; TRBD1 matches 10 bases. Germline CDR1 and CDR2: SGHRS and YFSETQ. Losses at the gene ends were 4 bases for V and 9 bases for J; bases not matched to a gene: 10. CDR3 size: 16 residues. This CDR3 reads CASSPGQGPRSSPLHF. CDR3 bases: TGCGCCAGCAGCCCGGGACAGGGGCCGAGGAGTTCACCCCTCCACTTT.

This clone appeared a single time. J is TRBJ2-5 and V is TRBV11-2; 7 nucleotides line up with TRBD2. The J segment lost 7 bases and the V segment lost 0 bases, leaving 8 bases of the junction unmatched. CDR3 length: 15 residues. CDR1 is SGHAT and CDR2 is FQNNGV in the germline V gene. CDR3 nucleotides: TGTGCCAGCAGCTTAGAATGGGCTAGCGGTGGGACCCAGTACTTC. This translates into CASSLEWASGGTQYF.

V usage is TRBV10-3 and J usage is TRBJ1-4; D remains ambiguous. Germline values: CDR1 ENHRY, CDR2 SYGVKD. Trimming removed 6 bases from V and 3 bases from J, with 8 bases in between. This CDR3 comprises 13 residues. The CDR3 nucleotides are TGTGCCATCAGGGCCTCTGCTAATGAAAAACTGTTTTTT. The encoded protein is CAIRASANEKLFF.

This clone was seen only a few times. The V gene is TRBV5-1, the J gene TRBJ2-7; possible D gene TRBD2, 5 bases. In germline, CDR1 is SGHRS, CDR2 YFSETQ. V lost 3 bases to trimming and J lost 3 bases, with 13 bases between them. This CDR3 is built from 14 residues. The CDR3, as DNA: TGCGCCAGCAGCTCTCCGACTACAAGCTACGAGCAGTACTTC. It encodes CASSSPTTSYEQYF.

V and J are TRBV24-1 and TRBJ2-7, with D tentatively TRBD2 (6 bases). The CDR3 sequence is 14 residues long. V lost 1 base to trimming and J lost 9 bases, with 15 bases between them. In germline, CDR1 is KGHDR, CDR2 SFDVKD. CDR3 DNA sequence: TGTGCCACCAGTGATTTCGGAGGACCCGGGGGGCAGTACTTC. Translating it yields CATSDFGGPGGQYF.

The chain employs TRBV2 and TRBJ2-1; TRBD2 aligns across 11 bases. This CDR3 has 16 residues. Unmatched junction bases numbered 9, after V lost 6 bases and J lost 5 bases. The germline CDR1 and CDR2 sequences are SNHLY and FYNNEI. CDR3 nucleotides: TGTGCCAGCAGAACAACTAGCGGGAGTTCCCACAATGAGCAGTTCTTC. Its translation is CASRTTSGSSHNEQFF.